This T cell receptor (beta chain) was retrieved from a study of cytomegalovirus exposure and HLA in healthy donors. Whole-study context: When about 400 donors were genotyped, over 80% of them were found to fall in the Caucasian-associated ancestry cluster. Study-wide results and limits: It has been reported that TCR beta sequences accurately predicted the HLA-A and HLA-B alleles of most subjects.

Amplification used 60 Vbeta primers and 13 Jbeta primers. Here immunoSEQ multiplex PCR was the method, and the copy in TCRdb shows in-frame clones only, minus some. The table shows 130,000 to 150,000 clones, with 60% to 85% occurring only once. Germline CDR1 and CDR2: SGHTA and FQGNSA. The CDR3 has 15 residues. Trimming took 0 bases from V and 4 from J; bases not matched to a gene: 4. This clone was detected only a few times. Its matching antigen is unknown. Sequenced material: PBMCs. This TCR was recovered from a man aged 40-55 years in good health and CMV-seropositive. The J gene is TRBJ2-5, the V gene TRBV7-2; 8 positions match TRBD2. The CDR3 coding sequence is TGTGCCAGCAGCTTAGCAGCGGGAGCGGCAGAGACCCAGTACTTC. It yields the protein CASSLAAGAAETQYF.